Listed here are 27 T cell receptor beta chains from one sample, sequenced in a study of CD8 T cells in cerebrospinal fluid in Alzheimer's disease. Following a re-call of the 10x single-cell sequencing reads, TCRdb has one entry per CDR3 protein and lacks DNA. The sample is made up of some 1,500 distinct CDR3 sequences, and the top ten hold less than 20% of it. Sample: cerebrospinal fluid. The source is a human donor with mild cognitive impairment.

According to its frequency, this clonotype is medium-sized (0.01 to 0.1%). J is TRBJ2-5 and V is TRBV20-1; TCRdb outputs TRBD2, but without DNA this stays unchecked. Germline loops: CDR1 DFQATT, CDR2 SNEGSKA (reference sequence). This CDR3 is 14 amino acids long. This CDR3 reads CSARDREGLETQYF.

The chain's CDR3 is CASSAAGGSNYGYTF. The chain recombines TRBV2 with TRBJ1-2; the D call of TRBD1 rests on TCRdb alone, since no DNA is present to check it. This CDR3 contains 15 residues. Germline V gene data show CDR1 as SNHLY and CDR2 as FYNNEI. The entire variable domain, with the rest obtained from reference TRBV2 and TRBJ1-2, is as follows: EPEVTQTPSHQVTQMGQEVILRCVPISNHLYFYWYRQILGQKVEFLVSFYNNEISEKSEIFDDQFSVERPDGSNFTLKIRSTKLEDSAMYFCASSAAGGSNYGYTFGSGTRLTVV.

This clonotype counts as medium-sized (0.01 to 0.1%) by frequency. The gene calls are TRBV12-3 or TRBV12-4 and TRBJ2-1; without DNA, the TCRdb call of TRBD1 cannot be checked. This CDR3 has 13 residues. CDR3 protein: CASRAGAVNEQFF.

The chain recombines TRBV6-1 with TRBJ1-5; there is no DNA to check the TCRdb D call of TRBD1. This CDR3 spans 16 amino acids. Germline loops: CDR1 MNHNS, CDR2 SASEGT. CDR3 in amino acids: CASSEKRTGGYQPQHF.

This clonotype registers medium-sized by frequency. J is TRBJ2-3 and V is TRBV6-5; TCRdb indicates TRBD1, and absent DNA this call remains unverified. The CDR3 has 14 residues. Germline CDR1 MNHEY, CDR2 SVGAGI. The CDR3 reads CASSAGWSTDTQYF.

Measured by frequency, this clonotype is large. The chain couples TRBV12-3 or TRBV12-4 to TRBJ2-1; checking the TCRdb D call of TRBD2 is not possible without DNA. The CDR3 is 16 residues long. The chain's CDR3 is CASSKLAGNSYNEQFF.

This chain connects TRBV20-1 to TRBJ2-2; the D call of TRBD1 rests on TCRdb alone, since no DNA is present to check it. Germline V gene data show CDR1 as DFQATT and CDR2 as SNEGSKA (reference sequence). The CDR3 has 14 residues. The CDR3 region is CSASGFDRTGELFF.

This clonotype registers medium-sized by frequency. The chain combines TRBV6-5 with TRBJ1-1; without DNA, the TCRdb call of TRBD1 cannot be checked. Germline CDR1 reads MNHEY; CDR2 reads SVGAGI. This CDR3 region has 17 residues. CDR3 residues: CASSLYRGQGVNTEAFF.

This clonotype is deemed medium-sized by its frequency. V usage is TRBV14 and J usage is TRBJ1-5. The CDR3 is 13 residues long. Per germline, CDR1 SGHDN and CDR2 FVKESK. The CDR3 spells CASSQSTNQPQHF.

By frequency, this clonotype is medium-sized. The chain's CDR3 is CASSVQPNTEAFF. The genes are TRBV6-1 and TRBJ1-1. This CDR3 spans 13 amino acids. Germline V CDR1 and CDR2: MNHNS, SASEGT.

According to its frequency, this clonotype is medium-sized. The chain couples TRBV7-9 to TRBJ2-7; TCRdb designates TRBD1, a call that cannot be tested without DNA. Per the germline V gene, CDR1 is SEHNR and CDR2 is FQNEAQ (reference sequence). The CDR3 sequence is 14 residues long. CDR3 residues: CASSRGRGPYEQYF.

V is TRBV7-2 and J is TRBJ1-6. Germline V gene lookup returns CDR1 SGHTA and CDR2 FQGNSA. CDR3 length: 13 residues. The CDR3 loop reads CASSSVGGSPLHF.

Judged by frequency, this clonotype is large. The chain couples TRBV6-6 to TRBJ2-5. CDR1 and CDR2 (germline): MNHNY, SVGAGI (reference sequence). The length of the CDR3 is 11 residues. CDR3 in amino acids: CASSGMKTQYF.

The CDR3 loop reads CASRLNRVPQKETQYF. The chain has TRBV6-1 and TRBJ2-5; TCRdb's D call, TRBD1, is unchecked because there is no DNA. The length of the CDR3 is 16 residues. Germline-derived CDR1 and CDR2 are MNHNS and SASEGT.

Measured by frequency, this clonotype is medium-sized. This chain connects TRBV10-3 to TRBJ2-7; TCRdb lists TRBD1, though no DNA is available to test this call. CDR3 length: 12 amino acids. Germline V gives CDR1 ENHRY, CDR2 SYGVKD. This CDR3 reads CAISDGGYEQYF.

Measured by frequency, this clonotype is medium-sized. The chain has TRBV29-1 and TRBJ2-4; the D gene TCRdb calls, TRBD1, cannot be checked with no DNA. Looked up from germline, CDR1 is SQVTM and CDR2 is ANQGSEA. The CDR3 length is 13 residues. CDR3 sequence: CSVPWGAKNIQYF.

This clonotype is classed as medium-sized by frequency. This CDR3 is CASSREAHNEQFF. This chain uses TRBV7-3 with TRBJ2-1. This CDR3 comprises 13 residues. Germline V gives CDR1 SGHTA, CDR2 FQGTGA.

Considering frequency, this clonotype is medium-sized. This sequence joins TRBV4-1 and TRBJ2-3; TCRdb reports TRBD1, a call that lacks DNA to check it against. The CDR3 sequence is 16 residues long. Germline CDR1 reads MGHRA; CDR2 reads YSYEKL. The CDR3 sequence: CASSQEGRGVADTQYF.

Its frequency marks this clonotype as large (0.1 to 1%). V gene TRBV3-1 combines with J gene TRBJ1-4; TCRdb proposes TRBD1, but this gene call is untestable without DNA. Germline CDR1 LGHDT, CDR2 YNNKEL (reference sequence). The length of the CDR3 is 14 residues. CDR3 sequence reads: CASSLRGPGEKLFF.

This clonotype is classed as medium-sized by frequency. This chain uses TRBV7-2 with TRBJ1-3; TCRdb indicates TRBD1, and absent DNA this call remains unverified. The CDR3 is 14 amino acids. Germline loops: CDR1 SGHTA, CDR2 FQGNSA. CDR3 sequence reads: CASSGRSSGNTIYF.

Frequency places this clonotype as hyperexpanded. This chain uses TRBV5-8 with TRBJ2-1; TCRdb gives TRBD1 as the D gene, but with no DNA this cannot be confirmed. This CDR3 region has 13 residues. Germline V gene data show CDR1 as SGHTS and CDR2 as YDEGEE. This CDR3 is CASSTGQGDEQFF.

Its frequency marks this clonotype as medium-sized. The rearrangement uses TRBV7-8 and TRBJ2-7; no DNA is available, so the TRBD2 call from TCRdb remains unchecked. Germline CDR1 and CDR2: SGHVS and FQNEAQ. The CDR3 totals 16 residues. The CDR3: CASSLDSSGVSYEQYF.

This clonotype is classed as medium-sized by frequency. This chain links TRBV7-2 with TRBJ2-4; the D call of TRBD1 rests on TCRdb alone, since no DNA is present to check it. CDR1 is SGHTA and CDR2 is FQGNSA in the germline V gene. The CDR3 has 15 amino acids. Here the CDR3 reads CASSHPAGRGNIQYF. Supplemented by reference TRBV7-2 and TRBJ2-4, the full variable domain reads GAGVSQSPSNKVTEKGKDVELRCDPISGHTALYWYRQSLGQGLEFLIYFQGNSAPDKSGLPSDRFSAERTGGSVSTLTIQRTQQEDSAVYLCASSHPAGRGNIQYFGAGTRLSVL.

This clonotype shows up as medium-sized (0.01 to 0.1%) by frequency. The rearrangement joins TRBV28 to TRBJ2-7; TCRdb selects TRBD1, and the lack of DNA leaves this call unchecked. CDR3 length equals 12 residues. Germline assignment: CDR1 MDHEN and CDR2 SYDVKM. CDR3 sequence reads: CASSVRRDRQYF.

This rearrangement joins TRBV5-1 to TRBJ2-3; with no DNA, the TCRdb D assignment of TRBD1 cannot be verified. CDR1 is SGHRS and CDR2 is YFSETQ in the germline V gene. CDR3 length equals 15 residues. CDR3 region: CASSLLQGAPDTQYF.

The chain couples TRBV28 to TRBJ2-5; TCRdb selects TRBD1, and the lack of DNA leaves this call unchecked. CDR1 is MDHEN, CDR2 SYDVKM, per germline. This CDR3 has 16 residues. The CDR3 sequence is CASSPMSGQGQETQYF.

The gene calls are TRBV24-1 and TRBJ2-2; TCRdb's assignment of TRBD1 cannot be checked, as there is no DNA. From germline, CDR1 is KGHDR and CDR2 SFDVKD. The CDR3 runs 17 residues. This chain's CDR3 is CATSPPPGTGNTGELFF.